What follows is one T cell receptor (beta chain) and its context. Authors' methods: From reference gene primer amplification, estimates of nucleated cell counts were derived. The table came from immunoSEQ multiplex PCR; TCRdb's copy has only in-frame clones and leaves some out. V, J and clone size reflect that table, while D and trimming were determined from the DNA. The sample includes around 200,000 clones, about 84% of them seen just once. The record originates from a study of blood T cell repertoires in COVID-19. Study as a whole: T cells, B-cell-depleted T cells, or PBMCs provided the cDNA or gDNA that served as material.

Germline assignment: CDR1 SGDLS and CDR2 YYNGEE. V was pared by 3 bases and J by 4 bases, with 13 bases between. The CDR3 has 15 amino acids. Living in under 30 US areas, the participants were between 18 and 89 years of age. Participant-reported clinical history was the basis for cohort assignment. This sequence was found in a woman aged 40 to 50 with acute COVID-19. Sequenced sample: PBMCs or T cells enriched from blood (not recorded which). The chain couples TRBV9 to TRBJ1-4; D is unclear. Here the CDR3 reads CASSATNTNNEKLFF. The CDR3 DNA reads TGTGCCAGCAGCGCGACAAACACGAATAATGAAAAACTGTTTTTT.